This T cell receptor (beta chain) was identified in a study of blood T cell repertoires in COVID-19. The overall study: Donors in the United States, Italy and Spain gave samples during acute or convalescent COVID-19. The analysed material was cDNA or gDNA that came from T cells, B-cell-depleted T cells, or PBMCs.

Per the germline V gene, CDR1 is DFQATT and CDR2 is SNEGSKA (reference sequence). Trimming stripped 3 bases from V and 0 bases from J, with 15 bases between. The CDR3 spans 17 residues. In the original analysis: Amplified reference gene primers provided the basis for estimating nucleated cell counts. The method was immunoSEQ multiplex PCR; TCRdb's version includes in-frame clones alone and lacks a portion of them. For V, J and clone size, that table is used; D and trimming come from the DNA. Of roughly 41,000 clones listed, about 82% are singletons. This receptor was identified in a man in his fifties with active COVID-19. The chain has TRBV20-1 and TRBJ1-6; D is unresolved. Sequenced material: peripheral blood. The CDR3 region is CSASVPGASSYNSPLHF. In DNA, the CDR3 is TGCAGTGCTAGTGTTCCAGGCGCCAGCTCCTATAATTCACCCCTCCACTTT.